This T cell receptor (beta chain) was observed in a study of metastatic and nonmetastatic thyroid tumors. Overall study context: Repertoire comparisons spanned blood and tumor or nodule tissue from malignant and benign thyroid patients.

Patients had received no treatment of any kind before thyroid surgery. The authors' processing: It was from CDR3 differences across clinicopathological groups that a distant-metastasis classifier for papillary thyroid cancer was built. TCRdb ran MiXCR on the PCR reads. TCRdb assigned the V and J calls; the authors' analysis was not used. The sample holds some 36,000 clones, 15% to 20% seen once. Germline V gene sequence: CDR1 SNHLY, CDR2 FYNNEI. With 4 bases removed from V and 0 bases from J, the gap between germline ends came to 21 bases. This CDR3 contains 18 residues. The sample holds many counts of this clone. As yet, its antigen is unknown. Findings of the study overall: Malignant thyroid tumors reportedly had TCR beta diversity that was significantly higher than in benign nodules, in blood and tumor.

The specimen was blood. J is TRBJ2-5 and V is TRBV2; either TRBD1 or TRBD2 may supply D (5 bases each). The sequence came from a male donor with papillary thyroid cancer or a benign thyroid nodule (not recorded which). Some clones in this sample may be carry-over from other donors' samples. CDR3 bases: TGTGCCAGCAGTGGAGCGGTGGGGCAGGAGATGTACCAAGAGACCCAGTACTTC. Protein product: CASSGAVGQEMYQETQYF.